One sample yielded the 5 T cell receptor beta chains listed below, sequenced in a study of PD-1 blockade in mismatch repair-deficient tumors. Generated by immunoSEQ multiplex PCR, the TCRdb table keeps only in-frame clones and is missing some. The sample includes tens of thousands of clones, more than 80% of them seen just once. Sequenced here: peripheral blood, sampled 12 weeks after starting pembrolizumab. The receptors stem from an adult with mismatch repair-deficient cancer.

The V and J genes are TRBV7-9 and TRBJ2-1; maybe TRBD1 (6 bases). V dropped 8 bases and J dropped 2 bases, with 10 bases sitting between them. CDR1 SEHNR and CDR2 FQNEAQ come from the germline V gene (reference sequence). CDR3 length equals 13 residues. The CDR3 reads CASSWTAYNEQFF. CDR3 in DNA: TGTGCCAGCTCTTGGACAGCCTACAATGAGCAGTTCTTC. Together with reference TRBV7-9 and TRBJ2-1, the CDR3 gives the full variable domain: DTGVSQNPRHKITKRGQNVTFRCDPISEHNRLYWYRQTLGQGPEFLTYFQNEAQLEKSRLLSDRFSAERPKGSFSTLEIQRTEQGDSAMYLCASSWTAYNEQFFGPGTRLTVL.

This clone was counted between two and nine times. The CDR3 DNA sequence: TGTGCCAGCAGCCCCTTAGGGCGAGCTAACTATGGCTACACCTTC. Protein product: CASSPLGRANYGYTF. V is TRBV9 and J is TRBJ1-2; D unresolved. CDR3 length equals 15 residues. Germline V gives CDR1 SGDLS, CDR2 YYNGEE. V was cut by 4 bases and J by 0 bases, with 13 bases left in between.

The V gene is TRBV27, the J gene TRBJ2-1; tentatively, D is TRBD2 (5 bases). Trimming cost V 1 base and J 10 bases, with 14 bases left between them. This CDR3 is 14 amino acids long. CDR1 is MNHEY, CDR2 SMNVEV, per germline (reference sequence). CDR3 in DNA: TGTGCCAGCAGTTTATTGGGCGGGCGCGCAGAGCAGTTCTTC. Protein sequence: CASSLLGGRAEQFF.

V usage is TRBV28 and J usage is TRBJ2-7, with D tentatively TRBD1 (5 bases). The CDR3 has 13 amino acids. V was trimmed by 5 bases and J by 2 bases, leaving 10 bases between them. Germline V lookup: CDR1 MDHEN, CDR2 SYDVKM. This chain's CDR3 is CASSTRQTYEQYF. The CDR3 nucleotides read TGTGCCAGCAGTACCCGACAGACCTACGAGCAGTACTTC.

The rearrangement uses TRBV19 and TRBJ2-7; the match to TRBD2 covers 13 bases. Germline V gene data show CDR1 as LNHDA and CDR2 as SQIVND (reference sequence). Losses at the gene ends were 5 bases for V and 6 bases for J; bases not matched to a gene: 7. The CDR3 loop spans 15 amino acids. The CDR3 DNA follows: TGTGCCAGTAGTCCCCCGGGACTAGCGGGACGCGAGCAGTACTTC. The encoded protein is CASSPPGLAGREQYF.